This TCR beta chain was sequenced during a study of control samples from healthy donors and cancer patients. Sequencing was performed with immunoSEQ multiplex PCR; in TCRdb, only in-frame clones are kept and a portion is missing. The data contain 90,000 to 100,000 clones, 70% to 80% of them singletons. V was pared by 4 bases and J by 2 bases, with 1 base of the junction left unmatched. Germline CDR1 reads SGDLS; CDR2 reads YYNGEE. This CDR3 region has 14 residues. This rearrangement joins TRBV9 to TRBJ2-1; 9 positions match TRBD2. The clonotype comes from a woman in her twenties or thirties in good health. The sample was blood. The DNA for the CDR3 is TGTGCCAGCAGCCCTAGCGGGACCTACAATGAGCAGTTCTTC. Translating it yields CASSPSGTYNEQFF.